This T cell receptor beta chain was profiled in a study of T cells after yellow fever vaccination. The J segment lost 6 bases and the V segment lost 4 bases, leaving 4 bases of the junction unmatched. The CDR3 has 15 amino acids. This clonotype was seen ten or more times. TCRdb reanalysed the 5' RACE reads using MiXCR and keeps one entry per CDR3 protein. The sample yields around 68,000 distinct CDR3 sequences, around 7% seen once. The chain employs TRBV12-3 or TRBV12-4 and TRBJ1-5, with TRBD1 matching over 12 bases. The specimen comprised CD8+ T cells sorted from PBMCs, sampled about 10 days after the first yellow fever vaccination. The TCR originated in a man between 18 and 35 years old who received the YFV17D yellow fever vaccine. The CDR3 bases are TGTGCCAGCAGTTGGGGGACAGGGGGCGGTCAGCCCCAGCATTTT. This translates into CASSWGTGGGQPQHF.